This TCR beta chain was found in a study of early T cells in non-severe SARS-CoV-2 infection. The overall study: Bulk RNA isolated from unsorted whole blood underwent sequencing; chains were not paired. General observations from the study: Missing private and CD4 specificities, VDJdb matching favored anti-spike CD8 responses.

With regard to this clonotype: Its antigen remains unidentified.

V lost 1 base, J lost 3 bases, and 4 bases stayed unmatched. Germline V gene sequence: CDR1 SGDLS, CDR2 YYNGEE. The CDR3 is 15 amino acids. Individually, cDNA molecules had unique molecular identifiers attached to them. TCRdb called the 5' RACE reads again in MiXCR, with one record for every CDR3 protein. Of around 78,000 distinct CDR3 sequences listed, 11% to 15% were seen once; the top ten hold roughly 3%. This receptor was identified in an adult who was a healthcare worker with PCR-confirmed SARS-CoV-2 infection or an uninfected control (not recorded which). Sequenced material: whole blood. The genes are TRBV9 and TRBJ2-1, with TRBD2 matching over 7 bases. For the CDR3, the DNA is TGTGCCAGCAGCGTAAGAGCGGGAAACTACAATGAGCAGTTCTTC. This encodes CASSVRAGNYNEQFF.